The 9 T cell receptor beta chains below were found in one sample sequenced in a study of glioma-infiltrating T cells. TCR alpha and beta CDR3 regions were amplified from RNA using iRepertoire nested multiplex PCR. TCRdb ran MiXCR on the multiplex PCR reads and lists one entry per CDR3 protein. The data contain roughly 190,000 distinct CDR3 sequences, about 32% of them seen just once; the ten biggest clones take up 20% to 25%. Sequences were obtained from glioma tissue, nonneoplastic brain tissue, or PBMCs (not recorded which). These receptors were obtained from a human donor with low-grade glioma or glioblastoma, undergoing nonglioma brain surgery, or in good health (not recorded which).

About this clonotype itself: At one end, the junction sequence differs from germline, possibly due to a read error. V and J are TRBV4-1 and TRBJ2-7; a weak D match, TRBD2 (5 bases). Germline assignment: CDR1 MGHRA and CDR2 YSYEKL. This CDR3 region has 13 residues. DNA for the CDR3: TGCGCCAGCATCGCGGGTTCCACCTACGATCAGTACTTC. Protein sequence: CASIAGSTYDQYF.

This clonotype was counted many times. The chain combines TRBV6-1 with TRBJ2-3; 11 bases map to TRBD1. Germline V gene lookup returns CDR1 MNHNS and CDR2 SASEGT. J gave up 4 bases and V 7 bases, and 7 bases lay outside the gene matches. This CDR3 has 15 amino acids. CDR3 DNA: TGTGCCAGCATAGAGGGACAGGGGGTAGCAGATACGCAGTATTTT. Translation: CASIEGQGVADTQYF.

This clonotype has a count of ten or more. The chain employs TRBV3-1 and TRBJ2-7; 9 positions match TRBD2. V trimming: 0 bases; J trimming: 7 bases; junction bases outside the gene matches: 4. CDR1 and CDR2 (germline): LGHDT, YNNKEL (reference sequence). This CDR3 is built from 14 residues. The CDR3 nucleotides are TGTGCCAGCAGCCAAGATCTAGCGGGGCTTGAGCAGTACTTC. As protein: CASSQDLAGLEQYF.

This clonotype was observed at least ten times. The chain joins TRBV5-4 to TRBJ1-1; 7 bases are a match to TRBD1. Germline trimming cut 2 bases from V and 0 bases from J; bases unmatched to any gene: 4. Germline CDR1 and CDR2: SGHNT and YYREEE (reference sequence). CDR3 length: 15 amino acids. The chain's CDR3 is CASSLTDRMNTEAFF. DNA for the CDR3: TGTGCCAGCAGCTTAACGGACAGGATGAACACTGAAGCTTTCTTT.

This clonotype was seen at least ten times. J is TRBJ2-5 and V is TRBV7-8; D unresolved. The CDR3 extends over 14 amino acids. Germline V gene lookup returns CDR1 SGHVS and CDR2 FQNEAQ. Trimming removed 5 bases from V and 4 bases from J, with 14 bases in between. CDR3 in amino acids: CASSLRNVGETQYF. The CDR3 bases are TGTGCCAGCAGCCTCCGGAACGTGGGAGAGACCCAGTACTTC.

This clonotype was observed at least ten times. The CDR3 DNA reads as TGTGCCACCAGTGACTCAACAGGGATCTATGGCTACACCTTC. Protein: CATSDSTGIYGYTF. This chain joins TRBV24-1 and TRBJ1-2; D possibly corresponds to TRBD1 (6 bases). Per germline, CDR1 KGHDR and CDR2 SFDVKD. This CDR3 has 14 amino acids. V lost 4 bases and J lost 4, with 12 bases in between.

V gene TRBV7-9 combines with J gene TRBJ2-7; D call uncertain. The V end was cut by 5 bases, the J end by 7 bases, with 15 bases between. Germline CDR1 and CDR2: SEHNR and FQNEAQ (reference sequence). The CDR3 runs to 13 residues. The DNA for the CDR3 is TGTGCCAGCAGCGCCCTCGGATCGGAGGAGCAGTACTTC. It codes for CASSALGSEEQYF.

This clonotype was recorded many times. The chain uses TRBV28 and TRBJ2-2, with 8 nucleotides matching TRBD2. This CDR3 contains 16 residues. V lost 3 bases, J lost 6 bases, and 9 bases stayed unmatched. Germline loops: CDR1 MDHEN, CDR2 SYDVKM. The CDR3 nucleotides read TGTGCCAGCAGTTTCATGGGTCGCGGGAGGCCCGGGGAGCTGTTTTTT. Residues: CASSFMGRGRPGELFF.

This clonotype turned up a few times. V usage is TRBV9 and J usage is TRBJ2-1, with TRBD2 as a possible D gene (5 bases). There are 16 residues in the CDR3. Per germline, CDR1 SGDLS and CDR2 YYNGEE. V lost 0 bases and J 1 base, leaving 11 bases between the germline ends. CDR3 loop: CASSVDLLASYNEQFF. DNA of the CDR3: TGTGCCAGCAGCGTAGATCTCCTAGCTTCCTACAATGAGCAGTTCTTC.